This T cell receptor (beta chain) is from a study of cytomegalovirus exposure and HLA in healthy donors. Researchers ran the PCR with 60 Vbeta and 13 Jbeta primers. Per the original data handling: An analysis performed later counted around 80 million unique TCR beta chains (roughly 11 million of them shared). The repertoire was sequenced with immunoSEQ multiplex PCR; TCRdb's copy has only in-frame clones and lacks some. V and J calls and clone size are copied from that table; D and trimming were computed from the DNA. The sample holds 180,000 or so clones, 82% seen once. It was healthy bone marrow donors who served as donors. Points from the study as a whole: A prior analysis recorded that most TCR beta V segments were productive about 87% or about 30% of the time. The likely explanation for a cluster of highly shared sequence variants was sequencing artifact.

This clone turned up a few times. Its antigen is currently unknown. This CDR3 has 14 residues. Germline CDR1 is SGDLS and CDR2 is YYNGEE. The ends lost 2 bases at V and 4 bases at J; junction bases unmatched: 3. The sequence came from a male donor in good health and CMV-seronegative. This chain joins TRBV9 and TRBJ2-5; 9 bases line up with TRBD2. Input material: PBMCs. CDR3 sequence reads: CASSVSGGPETQYF. CDR3 DNA: TGTGCCAGCAGCGTGAGCGGGGGGCCAGAGACCCAGTACTTC.